This T cell receptor beta chain originates from a study of beta chain features in type 1 diabetes. The investigators reverse transcribed all of the isolated RNA, so they sequenced expressed TCRB transcripts. Here immunoSEQ multiplex PCR was the method, and the copy in TCRdb shows in-frame clones only, minus some. The repertoire holds around 710,000 clones, with about an eighth as singletons. As concerns this clone: What it binds is not known.

Donors underwent one heparinised blood draw, approximately 120 mL on average. Study-wide results and limits: People with Type 1 diabetes carried modestly yet significantly shorter TCRB CDR3s in all four CD4+ subsets.

The CDR3 is 15 amino acids. The V end was cut by 6 bases, the J end by 8 bases, with 19 bases between. From germline, CDR1 is LNHDA and CDR2 SQIVND (reference sequence). This sequence was found in a man aged 30 to 39 with type 1 diabetes. Sequenced input: naive CD4+ T cells from blood. The chain has TRBV19 and TRBJ1-4; perhaps TRBD1 as D (6 bases). CDR3 in amino acids: CASRIGQKGGEKLFF. CDR3 nucleotide sequence: TGTGCCAGTAGGATTGGACAGAAGGGGGGAGAAAAACTGTTTTTT.